These 9 T cell receptor beta chains were sequenced from one sample in a study of T cells in Graves' hyperthyroidism and ophthalmopathy. Authors of the study amplified TCR beta CDR3 regions from RNA transcripts. The HTBI primer set drove a first-round RT-PCR of the TCR CDR3. TCRdb itself ran the multiplex PCR reads through MiXCR, one entry per CDR3 protein. The table shows under 400,000 distinct CDR3 sequences, with 14% occurring only once. The sequencing sample was made of blood. The receptors stem from a woman aged 55 to 70 with Graves' hyperthyroidism.

With respect to this clonotype: This could be a read error, since a much larger clone is one nucleotide away. The V gene is TRBV19, the J gene TRBJ2-1; D is possibly TRBD2 (6 bases). Trimming removed 5 bases from V and 8 bases from J, with 25 bases in between. CDR3 length equals 17 residues. Germline CDR1 is LNHDA and CDR2 is SQIVND (reference sequence). CDR3 residues: CASSVGLASAFRDEQFF. The CDR3 DNA follows: TGTGCCAGTAGTGTAGGGTTGGCTAGCGCTTTTAGGGATGAGCAGTTCTTC. Supplemented by reference TRBV19 and TRBJ2-1, the full variable domain reads DGGITQSPKYLFRKEGQNVTLSCEQNLNHDAMYWYRQDPGQGLRLIYYSQIVNDFQKGDIAEGYSVSREKKESFPLTVTSAQKNPTAFYLCASSVGLASAFRDEQFFGPGTRLTVL.

V usage is TRBV7-8 and J usage is TRBJ2-5, with D uncertain. Per germline, CDR1 SGHVS and CDR2 FQNEAQ. V was cut by 0 bases and J by 4 bases, with 6 bases left in between. The CDR3 runs to 13 residues. CDR3 loop: CASSLAPRETQYF. The CDR3 DNA follows: TGTGCCAGCAGCTTAGCGCCGCGAGAGACCCAGTACTTC.

This clonotype was seen at least ten times. V and J are TRBV30 and TRBJ2-1, with 7 bases aligning to TRBD2. The CDR3 loop spans 14 amino acids. Germline CDR1 is GTSNPN and CDR2 is SVGIG (reference sequence). V lost 6 bases to trimming and J lost 2 bases; unmatched junction nucleotides: 7. The CDR3 loop is CACTGRGTYNEQFF. In DNA, the CDR3 is TGTGCCTGCACGGGGCGGGGGACCTACAATGAGCAGTTCTTC.

This clonotype occurred a few times. Just one base apart from a much larger clone, this may be a read error. This CDR3 is missing its conserved last phenylalanine or tryptophan, likely due to a read error. The chain joins TRBV11-2 to TRBJ2-7, with 8 positions matching TRBD2. V was pared by 4 bases and J by 2 bases, with 7 bases of the junction left unmatched. The CDR3 totals 15 residues. The germline V gene encodes CDR1 SGHAT and CDR2 FQNNGV. In DNA form, the CDR3 reads TGTGCCAGCAGCTCCCTAGCGGGTGGAGCCTACGAGCAGTACTCC. This sequence encodes CASSSLAGGAYEQYS.

This clonotype showed up many times. This chain links TRBV13 with TRBJ2-7; tentatively, D is TRBD2 (6 bases). The CDR3 spans 13 residues. From germline, CDR1 is PRHDT and CDR2 FYEKMQ (reference sequence). Between the trimmed V and J ends, which lost 8 bases and 1 base, there was a span of 12 bases. The CDR3 sequence is CASSRRGSYEQYF. As DNA, the CDR3 is TGTGCCAGCTCACGGAGGGGTTCCTACGAGCAGTACTTC.

This clonotype was recorded at least ten times. This rearrangement joins TRBV3-1 to TRBJ1-4; 8 bases are a match to TRBD1. The CDR3 is 14 amino acids. Trimming cost V 4 bases and J 7 bases; bases outside gene matches: 5. Germline V gene sequence: CDR1 LGHDT, CDR2 YNNKEL (reference sequence). The CDR3 reads CASSLQGVGEKLFF. In DNA, the CDR3 is TGTGCCAGCAGCCTACAGGGGGTCGGTGAAAAACTGTTTTTT.

This clonotype came up many times. The rearrangement links TRBV6-2 or TRBV6-3 to TRBJ2-7; a weak D match, TRBD2 (5 bases). Germline V gene lookup returns CDR1 MNHEY and CDR2 SVGEGT. V gave up 1 base and J gave up 2 bases, with 12 bases separating them. The CDR3 consists of 15 residues. Here the CDR3 reads CASSYLPGSAYEQYF. The CDR3 nucleotides read TGTGCCAGCAGTTACTTACCGGGGTCAGCCTACGAGCAGTACTTC.

This clonotype occurred many times. The CDR3 here is CASSYNGGHEQYF. In nucleotides, the CDR3 is TGTGCCAGCAGTTATAATGGGGGCCACGAGCAGTACTTC. This rearrangement joins TRBV7-9 to TRBJ2-7, with D possibly being TRBD1 (6 bases). The CDR3 consists of 13 residues. Trimming removed 6 bases at V and 5 bases at J, with 14 bases between. Germline V gene data show CDR1 as SEHNR and CDR2 as FQNEAQ (reference sequence).

The sample holds many counts of this clonotype. A clone one base away is much larger, so this may be a read error. This rearrangement joins TRBV7-9 to TRBJ2-7; a weak D match, TRBD1 (5 bases). This CDR3 comprises 13 residues. Per germline, CDR1 SEHNR and CDR2 FQNEAQ (reference sequence). Trimming removed 1 base from V and 2 bases from J, with 6 bases in between. CDR3 region: CASSLGQPYEQYF. In nucleotides, the CDR3 is TGTGCCAGCAGCTTAGGACAGCCCTACGAGCAGTACTTC.